These 10 T cell receptor beta chains originate from one sample sequenced in a study of cytomegalovirus exposure and HLA in healthy donors. It was with 60 Vbeta and 13 Jbeta primers that the PCR ran. Generated by immunoSEQ multiplex PCR, the TCRdb table keeps only in-frame clones and is missing some. The sample records some 140,000 clones, approximately 8.9% being singletons. The sequencing input was PBMCs. Receptor source: a woman between 35 and 50 years old in good health and CMV-seropositive.

The sample holds a few counts of this clone. The V gene is TRBV6-5, the J gene TRBJ1-2; tentative D call: TRBD1 (6 bases). The ends were cut back, 7 bases at V and 0 bases at J, with 12 bases in the middle. The CDR3 totals 14 residues. Germline CDR1 MNHEY, CDR2 SVGAGI. CDR3 residues: CASNQQGPNYGYTF. DNA of the CDR3: TGTGCCAGCAATCAACAGGGCCCTAACTATGGCTACACCTTC.

V usage is TRBV6-5 and J usage is TRBJ1-3; D gene unclear. V was clipped by 6 bases and J by 2 bases, with 14 bases between them. The germline CDR1 and CDR2 sequences are MNHEY and SVGAGI. This CDR3 spans 15 amino acids. The CDR3 DNA reads TGTGCCAGCAGCGACACCTACTCTGCTGGAAACACCATATATTTT. It specifies CASSDTYSAGNTIYF.

This clone has only a few counts. The chain employs TRBV9 and TRBJ1-4, with 7 nucleotides matching TRBD1. The V and J ends lost 2 bases and 3 bases, in that order; junction bases with no gene match: 1. CDR1 SGDLS and CDR2 YYNGEE come from the germline V gene. The CDR3 extends over 14 amino acids. CDR3 sequence (DNA): TGTGCCAGCAGCGTGGGGACAGCTAATGAAAAACTGTTTTTT. Its protein is CASSVGTANEKLFF. The full variable domain, completed using reference TRBV9 and TRBJ1-4, is DSGVTQTPKHLITATGQRVTLRCSPRSGDLSVYWYQQSLDQGLQFLIQYYNGEERAKGNILERFSAQQFPDLHSELNLSSLELGDSALYFCASSVGTANEKLFFGSGTQLSVL.

This clone was found a few times. This sequence joins TRBV5-4 and TRBJ2-2; D call uncertain. CDR1 is SGHNT, CDR2 YYREEE, per germline (reference sequence). V was shortened by 2 bases and J by 1 base, with 6 bases between the two germline ends. The CDR3 is 14 amino acids. As DNA, the CDR3 is TGTGCCAGCAGCTTCGGGTGGAACACCGGGGAGCTGTTTTTT. This translates into CASSFGWNTGELFF. Drawing the rest from reference TRBV5-4 and TRBJ2-2, the complete variable domain is ETGVTQSPTHLIKTRGQQVTLRCSSQSGHNTVSWYQQALGQGPQFIFQYYREEENGRGNFPPRFSGLQFPNYSSELNVNALELDDSALYLCASSFGWNTGELFFGEGSRLTVL.

This clone was counted only a few times. V and J are TRBV4-3 and TRBJ2-2; perhaps TRBD2 as D (6 bases). Germline CDR1 and CDR2: LGHNA and YSLEER. Trimming removed 0 bases from V and 5 bases from J, with 13 bases in between. This CDR3 region has 16 residues. The CDR3 bases are TGCGCCAGCAGCCAAGATCCGGGGGTGGTTACCGGGGAGCTGTTTTTT. Protein sequence: CASSQDPGVVTGELFF.

V is TRBV5-6 and J is TRBJ2-5; possibly TRBD1 for D (5 bases). This CDR3 is 15 amino acids long. Germline V gene data show CDR1 as SGHDT and CDR2 as YYEEEE. The ends were cut back, 5 bases at V and 5 bases at J, with 19 bases in the middle. CDR3 in amino acids: CASRYSSGLRETQYF. CDR3 DNA sequence: TGTGCCAGCAGGTATTCCTCAGGGTTGAGGGAGACCCAGTACTTC.

This clone was counted between two and nine times. The J gene is TRBJ2-2, the V gene TRBV6-1; D unclear. Trimming shortened V by 6 bases and J by 1 base, and 9 bases separated the two germline ends. The CDR3 length is 14 residues. From germline, CDR1 is MNHNS and CDR2 SASEGT. Here the CDR3 reads CASRWAKNTGELFF. Written as DNA, the CDR3 is TGTGCCAGCAGATGGGCGAAGAACACCGGGGAGCTGTTTTTT.

The sample holds a few counts of this clone. The same CDR3 is also encoded by other DNA sequences in this sample. CDR3 region: CSVLRVTGADTQYF. DNA of the CDR3: TGCAGCGTCCTACGAGTGACGGGTGCAGATACGCAGTATTTT. V is TRBV29-1 and J is TRBJ2-3; the D is unclear. The CDR3 extends over 14 amino acids. V lost 6 bases, J lost 4 bases, and 17 bases lay in between. Germline loops: CDR1 SQVTM, CDR2 ANQGSEA.

This chain joins TRBV6-5 and TRBJ1-2; 8 positions match TRBD1. The germline gives CDR1 MNHEY, CDR2 SVGAGI. V dropped 5 bases and J dropped 8; count of bases not matched to a gene: 10. The CDR3 loop spans 14 amino acids. The CDR3 region has the DNA TGTGCCAGCAGTACGGACCGGACAGGGAACGGCTACACCTTC. Residues: CASSTDRTGNGYTF.

The chain carries TRBV11-2 and TRBJ1-2; 7 nucleotides align to TRBD1. Germline lookup yields CDR1 SGHAT and CDR2 FQNNGV. The length of the CDR3 is 14 residues. V dropped 5 bases and J dropped 4; count of bases not matched to a gene: 7. This CDR3 reads CASSPDRHPYGYTF. CDR3 DNA: TGTGCCAGCAGCCCGGACAGGCACCCCTATGGCTACACCTTC.